Below, one TCR beta chain is given with its context. What it binds is unknown. The record originates from a study of a mutant IDH1 vaccine in newly diagnosed glioma. Study context: Patients got radiotherapy, temozolomide, or both beforehand, and most got both. Study results and limitations: Vaccination induced immune responses in around 93% of patients.

This CDR3 is 11 amino acids long. Germline V lookup: CDR1 SGHDN, CDR2 FVKESK. Trimming removed 5 bases from V and 2 bases from J, with 2 bases in between. The method was immunoSEQ multiplex PCR; TCRdb's version includes in-frame clones alone and lacks a portion of them. Of tens of thousands of clones listed, around 79% are singletons. Noted time point: baseline, week 1 (first vaccination visit). Specified treatment: pre-vaccination baseline after standard-of-care therapy. The source was PBMCs, collected from a glioma patient treated with radiotherapy, temozolomide or both. The chain combines TRBV14 with TRBJ2-3; D not certain. The TCR sequence derives from a man aged 50 to 59 with glioma. Here the CDR3 reads CASSYTDTQYF. DNA for the CDR3: TGTGCCAGCAGCTACACAGATACGCAGTATTTT.